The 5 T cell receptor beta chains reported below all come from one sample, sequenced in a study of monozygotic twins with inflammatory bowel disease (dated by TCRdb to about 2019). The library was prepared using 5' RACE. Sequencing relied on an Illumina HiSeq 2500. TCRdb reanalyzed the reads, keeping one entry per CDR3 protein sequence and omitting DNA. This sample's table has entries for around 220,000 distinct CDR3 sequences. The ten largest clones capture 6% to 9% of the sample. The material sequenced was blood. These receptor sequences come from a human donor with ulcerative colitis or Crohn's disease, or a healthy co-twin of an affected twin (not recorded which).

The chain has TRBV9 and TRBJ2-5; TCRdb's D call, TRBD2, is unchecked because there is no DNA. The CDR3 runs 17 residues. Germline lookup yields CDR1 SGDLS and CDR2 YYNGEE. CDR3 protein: CASSVGGNSGGEETQYF.

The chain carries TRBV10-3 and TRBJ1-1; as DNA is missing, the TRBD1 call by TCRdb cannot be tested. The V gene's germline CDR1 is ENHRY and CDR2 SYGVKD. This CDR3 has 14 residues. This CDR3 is CAISQGQMNTEAFF.

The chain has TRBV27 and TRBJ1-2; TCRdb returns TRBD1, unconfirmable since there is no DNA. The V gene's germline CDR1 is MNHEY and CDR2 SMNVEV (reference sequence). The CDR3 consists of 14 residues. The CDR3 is CASSPRGQGEGYTF.

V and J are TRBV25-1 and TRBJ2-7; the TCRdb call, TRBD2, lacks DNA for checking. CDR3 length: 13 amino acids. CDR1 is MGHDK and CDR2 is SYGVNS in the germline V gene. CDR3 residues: CASSPDWPREQYF.

The CDR3 sequence is CSARRAGVATDTQYF. V usage is TRBV20-1 and J usage is TRBJ2-3; TCRdb proposes TRBD2, but this gene call is untestable without DNA. The CDR3 runs to 15 residues. The V gene's germline CDR1 is DFQATT and CDR2 SNEGSKA (reference sequence).